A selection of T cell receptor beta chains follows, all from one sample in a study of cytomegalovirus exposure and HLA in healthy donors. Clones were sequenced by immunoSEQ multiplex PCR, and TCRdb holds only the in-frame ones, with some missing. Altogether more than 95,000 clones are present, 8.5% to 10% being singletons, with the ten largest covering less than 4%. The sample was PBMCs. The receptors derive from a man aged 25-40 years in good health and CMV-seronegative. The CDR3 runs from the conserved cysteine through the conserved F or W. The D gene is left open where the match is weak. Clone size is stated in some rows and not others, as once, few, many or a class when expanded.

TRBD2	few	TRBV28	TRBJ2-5	CASSLMGPGGGQETQYF	TGTGCCAGCAGCTTAATGGGGCCGGGCGGGGGACAAGAGACCCAGTACTTC
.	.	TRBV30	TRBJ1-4	CAWAPGSEKLFF	TGTGCCTGGGCCCCCGGGTCGGAAAAACTGTTTTTT
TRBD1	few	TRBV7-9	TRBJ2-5	CASSLRTGPQETQYF	TGTGCCAGCAGCTTAAGGACAGGCCCCCAAGAGACCCAGTACTTC
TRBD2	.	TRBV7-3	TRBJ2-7	CASSTGGEQYF	TGTGCCAGCAGCACGGGAGGCGAGCAGTACTTC
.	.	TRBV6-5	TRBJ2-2	CASSYRGTGELFF	TGTGCCAGCAGTTACAGGGGAACCGGGGAGCTGTTTTTT
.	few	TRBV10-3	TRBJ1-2	CAISDGQSNYGYTF	TGTGCCATCAGTGACGGACAGTCTAACTATGGCTACACCTTC
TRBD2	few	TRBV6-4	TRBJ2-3	CASSDGVAGGSDTQYF	TGTGCCAGCAGTGACGGGGTAGCGGGAGGATCAGATACGCAGTATTTT
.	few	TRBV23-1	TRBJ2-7	CASTKTPTDSYEQYF	TGCGCCAGCACCAAAACCCCGACAGACTCCTACGAGCAGTACTTC
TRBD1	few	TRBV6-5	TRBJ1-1	CASSYGTGVLNTEAFF	TGTGCCAGCAGTTATGGCACAGGGGTCCTAAACACTGAAGCTTTCTTT
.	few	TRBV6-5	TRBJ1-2	CASSPGDGYTF	TGTGCCAGCAGCCCCGGGGATGGCTACACCTTC
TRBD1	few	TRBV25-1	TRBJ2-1	CATSQGAGYNEQFF	TGTGCCACCTCACAGGGGGCCGGTTACAATGAGCAGTTCTTC
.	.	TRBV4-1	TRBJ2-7	CASSHTPTGSSDYEQYF	TGCGCCAGCAGCCATACCCCCACCGGTTCCAGCGACTACGAGCAGTACTTC
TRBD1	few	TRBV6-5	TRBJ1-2	CASSYSGQGYYGYTF	TGTGCCAGCAGTTACTCGGGACAGGGGTACTATGGCTACACCTTC
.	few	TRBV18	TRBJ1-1	CASSSIEETEAFF	TGTGCCAGCTCATCGATCGAGGAGACTGAAGCTTTCTTT
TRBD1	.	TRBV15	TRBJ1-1	CATSTRQGMNTEAFF	TGTGCCACCAGCACCCGACAGGGAATGAACACTGAAGCTTTCTTT
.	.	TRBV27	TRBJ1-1	CASSLYPGLNTEAFF	TGTGCCAGCAGTTTATATCCAGGGCTAAACACTGAAGCTTTCTTT
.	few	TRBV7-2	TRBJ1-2	CASTPGGKTNYGYTF	TGTGCCAGCACCCCGGGAGGGAAGACTAACTATGGCTACACCTTC
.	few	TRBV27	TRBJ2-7	CASSLGSTPYEQYF	TGTGCCAGCAGTTTGGGGAGTACACCCTACGAGCAGTACTTC
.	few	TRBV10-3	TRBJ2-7	CAISDGRETYEQYF	TGTGCCATCAGTGATGGACGGGAGACCTACGAGCAGTACTTC
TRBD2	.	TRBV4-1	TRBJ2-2	CASSHPSGRATGELFF	TGCGCCAGCAGCCACCCTAGCGGGAGGGCCACCGGGGAGCTGTTTTTT
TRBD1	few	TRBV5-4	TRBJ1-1	CASSLPGGRAVNTEAFF	TGTGCCAGCAGCTTACCAGGGGGCCGTGCAGTGAACACTGAAGCTTTCTTT
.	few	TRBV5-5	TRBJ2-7	CASSLEQYEQYF	TGTGCCAGCAGCCTGGAACAATACGAGCAGTACTTC
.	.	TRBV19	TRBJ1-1	CASTQPRQGNTEAFF	TGTGCCAGTACCCAACCCCGGCAGGGGAACACTGAAGCTTTCTTT
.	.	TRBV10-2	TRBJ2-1	CASSETLNNYNEQFF	TGCGCCAGCAGTGAGACCCTTAACAACTACAATGAGCAGTTCTTC
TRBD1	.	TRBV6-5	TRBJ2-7	CASRETGGHEQYF	TGTGCCAGCAGAGAGACAGGGGGCCACGAGCAGTACTTC
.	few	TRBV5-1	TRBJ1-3	CASSQAAQGLFSGNTIYF	TGCGCCAGCAGCCAAGCTGCTCAGGGACTATTCTCTGGAAACACCATATATTTT
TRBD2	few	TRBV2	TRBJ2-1	CASRRTSGGGQFF	TGTGCCAGCAGACGGACTAGCGGGGGGGGGCAGTTCTTC
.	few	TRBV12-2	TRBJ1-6	CASRLTQRSPLHF	TGTGCAAGTCGCTTAACCCAGCGGTCACCCCTCCACTTT
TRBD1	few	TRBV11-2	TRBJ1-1	CASSPRTGGAWTEAFF	TGTGCCAGCAGCCCTCGGACAGGGGGCGCGTGGACTGAAGCTTTCTTT
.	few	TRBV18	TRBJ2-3	CASSPYPQGSTDTQYF	TGTGCCAGCTCACCGTATCCCCAGGGGAGCACAGATACGCAGTATTTT
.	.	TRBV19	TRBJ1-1	CASGRGQVEAFF	TGTGCCAGCGGTAGAGGGCAAGTTGAAGCTTTCTTT
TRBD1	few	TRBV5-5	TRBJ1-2	CASSVGTANYGYTF	TGTGCCAGCAGCGTAGGGACAGCTAACTATGGCTACACCTTC
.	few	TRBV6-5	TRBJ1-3	CASSLTGNTIYF	TGTGCCAGCAGTCTAACTGGAAACACCATATATTTT
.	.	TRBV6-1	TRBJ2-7	CASSEAELVGEQYF	TGTGCCAGCAGTGAAGCAGAACTAGTAGGCGAGCAGTACTTC
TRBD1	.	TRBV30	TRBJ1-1	CAWMEGASLAFF	TGTGCCTGGATGGAGGGGGCGTCTTTAGCTTTCTTT
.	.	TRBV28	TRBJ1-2	CASSLLGANYGYTF	TGTGCCAGCAGTCTCCTGGGCGCTAACTATGGCTACACCTTC
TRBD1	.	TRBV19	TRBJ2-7	CASSASGQGGYEQYF	TGTGCCAGTAGTGCCTCGGGACAGGGGGGTTACGAGCAGTACTTC
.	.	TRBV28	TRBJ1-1	CASRHREGYAAFF	TGTGCCAGCAGACATCGGGAGGGGTATGCAGCTTTCTTT
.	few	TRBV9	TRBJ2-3	CASSPRSDTQYF	TGTGCCAGCAGCCCCCGGTCGGATACGCAGTATTTT
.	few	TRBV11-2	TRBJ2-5	CASSLNRETQYF	TGTGCCAGCAGCTTGAACAGAGAGACCCAGTACTTC
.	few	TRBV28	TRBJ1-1	CASSFLLRRLNTEAFF	TGTGCCAGCAGTTTCCTGTTGCGGCGGTTGAACACTGAAGCTTTCTTT
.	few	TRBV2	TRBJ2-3	CASSRQTDTQYF	TGTGCCAGCAGCCGACAGACAGATACGCAGTATTTT
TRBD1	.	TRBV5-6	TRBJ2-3	CTSSTGTADTQYF	TGTACCAGCAGCACCGGGACAGCCGATACGCAGTATTTT
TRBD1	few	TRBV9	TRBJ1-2	CASSSEDRAYGYTF	TGTGCCAGCAGCTCTGAAGACAGGGCGTATGGCTACACCTTC
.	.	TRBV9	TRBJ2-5	CASSVDDYPQYF	TGTGCCAGCAGCGTAGACGACTACCCGCAGTACTTC
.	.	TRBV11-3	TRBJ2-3	CASSHTTDTQYF	TGTGCCAGCAGCCACACCACAGATACGCAGTATTTT
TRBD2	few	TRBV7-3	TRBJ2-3	CASSLTSGRTDTQYF	TGTGCCAGCAGCCTAACTAGCGGTCGCACAGATACGCAGTATTTT
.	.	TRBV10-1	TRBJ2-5	CASSESGARKETQYF	TGCGCCAGCAGTGAGTCGGGGGCCCGAAAAGAGACCCAGTACTTC
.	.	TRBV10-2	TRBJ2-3	CASSGGGGADTQYF	TGCGCCAGCAGTGGAGGGGGCGGGGCAGATACGCAGTATTTT
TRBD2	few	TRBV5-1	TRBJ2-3	CASSLEAGGITDTQYF	TGCGCCAGCAGCTTGGAGGCGGGGGGCATCACAGATACGCAGTATTTT
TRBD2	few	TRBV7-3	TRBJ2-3	CASSPGRATDTQYF	TGTGCCAGCAGCCCCGGGAGGGCCACAGATACGCAGTATTTT
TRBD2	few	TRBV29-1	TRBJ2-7	CSVVGLAEPYEQYF	TGCAGCGTTGTGGGACTAGCGGAACCTTACGAGCAGTACTTC
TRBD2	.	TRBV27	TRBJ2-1	CASSLRGDGLAVYNEQFF	TGTGCCAGCAGTTTACGGGGGGACGGACTAGCGGTTTACAATGAGCAGTTCTTC